This TCR beta chain was observed in a study of blood T cell repertoires in COVID-19. Using immunoSEQ multiplex PCR, the repertoire was profiled, and TCRdb retains in-frame clones only, with some absent. The table has about 110,000 clones, around 78% seen once. The junction had 8 bases not matched to a gene; V was cut back by 5 bases and J by 5 bases. Germline V gene lookup returns CDR1 SGHTA and CDR2 FQGNSA. This CDR3 is built from 15 residues. The chain is built from TRBV7-2 and TRBJ2-1; TRBD2 matches at 8 bases. The sample taken for sequencing was peripheral blood. This receptor was identified in a man older than 75 with COVID-19, enrolled during active disease. The CDR3 DNA sequence: TGTGCCAGCAGCAAGGGACTAGGCATCCACAATGAGCAGTTCTTC. It is translated as CASSKGLGIHNEQFF. Together with reference TRBV7-2 and TRBJ2-1, the CDR3 gives the full variable domain: GAGVSQSPSNKVTEKGKDVELRCDPISGHTALYWYRQSLGQGLEFLIYFQGNSAPDKSGLPSDRFSAERTGGSVSTLTIQRTQQEDSAVYLCASSKGLGIHNEQFFGPGTRLTVL.